These T cell receptor beta chains were read from a single sample in a study of T cell responses to AZD1222 COVID-19 vaccine. Sequencing used immunoSEQ multiplex PCR; TCRdb keeps in-frame clones, though not all of them. The repertoire consists of roughly 100,000 clones, with roughly nine tenths occurring once and the leading ten covering about 40%. The sample here was peripheral blood, taken 28 days after the second AZD1222 dose. These receptors all come from an adult who received the AZD1222 COVID-19 vaccine. Each CDR3 is given with its conserved first and last residue. Fields, in order: clone size, CDR3 length, V gene, D gene, J gene, CDR3 protein, CDR3 DNA. D genes are given only for firm matches. Clone size is given for some rows only: seen once, a few or many times, or a class if the clone is expanded.

-	15	TRBV18	TRBD2	TRBJ2-7	CASSEKTSGSYEQYF	TGTGCCAGCTCCGAGAAGACTAGCGGGAGCTACGAGCAGTACTTC
once	13	TRBV18	TRBD1	TRBJ2-7	CASSGQGHYEQYF	TGTGCCAGCTCAGGACAGGGGCACTACGAGCAGTACTTC
-	20	TRBV5-8	-	TRBJ1-5	CASSLAGGLGLLVGNQPQHF	TGTGCCAGCAGCTTGGCAGGCGGACTCGGGTTATTGGTGGGCAATCAGCCCCAGCATTTT
-	15	TRBV7-3	-	TRBJ1-1	CASSPGPTQNTEAFF	TGTGCCAGCAGCCCCGGGCCCACCCAGAACACTGAAGCTTTCTTT
-	14	TRBV27	-	TRBJ1-5	CASSIIGGNQPQHF	TGTGCCAGCAGTATAATCGGGGGTAATCAGCCCCAGCATTTT
once	16	TRBV7-9	-	TRBJ2-7	CASSPPPTTGIWEQYF	TGTGCCAGCAGCCCACCACCGACTACAGGGATCTGGGAGCAGTACTTC
-	11	TRBV20-1	-	TRBJ2-1	CSAADAREQFF	TGCAGTGCTGCCGACGCGAGAGAGCAGTTCTTC
-	14	TRBV7-2	TRBD2	TRBJ2-1	CASSSLWTSAEQFF	TGTGCCAGCAGCTCCCTGTGGACTAGCGCGGAGCAGTTCTTC
-	13	TRBV7-3	TRBD2	TRBJ2-1	CASSLTTSGEQFF	TGTGCCAGCAGCTTGACGACTAGCGGTGAGCAGTTCTTC
-	12	TRBV29-1	-	TRBJ1-1	CSAASGFTEAFF	TGCAGCGCCGCTTCAGGGTTCACTGAAGCTTTCTTT
-	15	TRBV7-2	TRBD2	TRBJ2-1	CASSYTSGSSNEQFF	TGTGCCAGCAGTTACACTAGCGGGAGTAGCAATGAGCAGTTCTTC
-	14	TRBV7-9	-	TRBJ1-2	CASSSLVLYNYYTF	TGTGCCAGCAGCTCCCTGGTCTTGTATAATTACTACACCTTC
-	14	TRBV7-9	-	TRBJ1-5	CASSRRGGGQPQHF	TGTGCCAGCAGCCGGCGGGGGGGAGGTCAGCCCCAGCATTTT
-	13	TRBV11-2	-	TRBJ2-1	CASSSLVAGEQFF	TGTGCCAGCAGCTCTCTCGTTGCGGGAGAGCAGTTCTTC
-	15	TRBV24-1	TRBD1	TRBJ1-2	CATSDTRGRGNGYTF	TGTGCCACCAGTGATACTAGAGGCAGGGGGAATGGCTACACCTTC
-	15	TRBV9	TRBD1	TRBJ1-6	CASRGDRGYNSPLHF	TGTGCCAGCAGAGGGGACAGGGGCTATAATTCACCCCTCCACTTT
-	13	TRBV12-3/TRBV12-4	-	TRBJ2-3	CASSRGTTDTQYF	TGTGCCAGCAGCCGAGGAACCACAGATACGCAGTATTTT
-	16	TRBV30	-	TRBJ1-1	CAWSPTRGGMNTEAFF	TGTGCCTGGAGCCCGACCCGGGGAGGCATGAACACTGAAGCTTTCTTT
-	14	TRBV7-9	-	TRBJ2-3	CASSLDSNTDTQYF	TGTGCCAGCAGCCTGGACAGTAACACAGATACGCAGTATTTT
once	16	TRBV5-1	TRBD1	TRBJ2-6	CASSSQTGAGANVLTF	TGCGCCAGCAGCTCGCAGACAGGGGCTGGGGCCAACGTCCTGACTTTC
few	15	TRBV24-1	TRBD1	TRBJ2-1	CATSDMTGGTSQQFF	TGTGCCACCAGTGATATGACAGGGGGTACGAGTCAGCAGTTCTTC
-	15	TRBV3-1/TRBV3-2	-	TRBJ1-2	CASSRRGGSDYGYTF	TGTGCCAGCAGCCGAAGGGGGGGCTCCGACTATGGCTACACCTTC
-	15	TRBV2	-	TRBJ1-5	CASSGALGSNQPQHF	TGTGCCAGCAGTGGGGCCCTGGGAAGCAATCAGCCCCAGCATTTT
-	14	TRBV28	-	TRBJ2-7	CASSSPGPVYEQYF	TGTGCCAGCAGTTCCCCCGGACCCGTCTACGAGCAGTACTTC